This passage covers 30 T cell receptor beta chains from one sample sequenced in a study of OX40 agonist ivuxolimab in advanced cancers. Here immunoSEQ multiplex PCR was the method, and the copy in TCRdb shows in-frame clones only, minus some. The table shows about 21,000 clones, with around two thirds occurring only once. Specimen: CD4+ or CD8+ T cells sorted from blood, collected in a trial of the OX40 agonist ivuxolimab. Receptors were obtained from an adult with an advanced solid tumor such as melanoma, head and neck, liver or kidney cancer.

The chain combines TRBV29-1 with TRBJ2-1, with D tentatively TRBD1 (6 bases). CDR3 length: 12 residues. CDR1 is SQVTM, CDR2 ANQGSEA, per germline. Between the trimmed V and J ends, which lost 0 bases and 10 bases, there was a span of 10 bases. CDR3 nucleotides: TGCAGCGTTGAAGACACTGGGACAGAGCAGTTCTTC. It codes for CSVEDTGTEQFF.

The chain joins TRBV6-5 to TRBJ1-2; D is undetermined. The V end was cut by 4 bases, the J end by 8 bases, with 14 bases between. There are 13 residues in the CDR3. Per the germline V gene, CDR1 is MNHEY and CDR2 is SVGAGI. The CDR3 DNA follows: TGTGCCAGCAGTTTGTATCTTGGGCGCGGCTACACCTTC. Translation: CASSLYLGRGYTF.

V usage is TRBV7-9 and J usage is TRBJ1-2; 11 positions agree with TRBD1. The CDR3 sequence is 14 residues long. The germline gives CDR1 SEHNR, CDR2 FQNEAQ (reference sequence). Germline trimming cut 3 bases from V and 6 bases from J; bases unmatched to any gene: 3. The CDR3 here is CASSFGQGADGYTF. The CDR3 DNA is TGTGCCAGCAGCTTCGGACAGGGGGCAGATGGCTACACCTTC.

As DNA, the CDR3 is TGTGCCAGCAGCGGCGTCGGACAGCGGGGGACCTATGGCTACACCTTC. This gives the protein CASSGVGQRGTYGYTF. V is TRBV9 and J is TRBJ1-2; the D gene is possibly TRBD1 (6 bases). V gave up 3 bases and J gave up 4 bases, with 19 bases separating them. The germline V gene encodes CDR1 SGDLS and CDR2 YYNGEE. The CDR3 loop spans 16 amino acids.

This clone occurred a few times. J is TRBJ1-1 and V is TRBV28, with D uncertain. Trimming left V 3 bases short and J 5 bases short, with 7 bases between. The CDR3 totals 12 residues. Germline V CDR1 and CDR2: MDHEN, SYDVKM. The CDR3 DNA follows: TGTGCCAGCAGTTTGGGTCGGACTGAAGCTTTCTTT. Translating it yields CASSLGRTEAFF.

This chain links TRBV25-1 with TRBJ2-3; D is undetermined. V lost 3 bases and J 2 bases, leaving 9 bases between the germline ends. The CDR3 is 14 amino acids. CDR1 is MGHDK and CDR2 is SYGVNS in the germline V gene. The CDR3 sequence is CASSDEAATDTQYF. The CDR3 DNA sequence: TGTGCCAGCAGTGATGAGGCGGCCACAGATACGCAGTATTTT. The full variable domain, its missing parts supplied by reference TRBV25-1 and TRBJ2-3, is EADIYQTPRYLVIGTGKKITLECSQTMGHDKMYWYQQDPGMELHLIHYSYGVNSTEKGDLSSESTVSRIRTEHFPLTLESARPSHTSQYLCASSDEAATDTQYFGPGTRLTVL.

The CDR3 loop is CASSTMKQAQFF. CDR3 nucleotides: TGTGCCAGCAGTACAATGAAGCAAGCGCAGTTCTTC. The rearrangement links TRBV6-5 to TRBJ2-1; no clear D. This CDR3 spans 12 amino acids. V was pared by 5 bases and J by 12 bases, with 14 bases between. From germline, CDR1 is MNHEY and CDR2 SVGAGI.

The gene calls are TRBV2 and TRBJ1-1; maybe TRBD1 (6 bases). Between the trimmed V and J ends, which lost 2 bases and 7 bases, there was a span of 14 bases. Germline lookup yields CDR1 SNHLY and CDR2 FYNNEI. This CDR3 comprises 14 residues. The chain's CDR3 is CASSEMGGRLEAFF. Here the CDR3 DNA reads TGTGCCAGCAGTGAAATGGGGGGCCGGCTTGAAGCTTTCTTT.

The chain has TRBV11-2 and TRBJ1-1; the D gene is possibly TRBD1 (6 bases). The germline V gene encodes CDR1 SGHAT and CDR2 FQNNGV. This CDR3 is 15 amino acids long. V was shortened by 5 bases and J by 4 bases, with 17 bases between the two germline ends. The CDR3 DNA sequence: TGTGCCAGCAGCCCAGAACAGGGTTATGCCACTGAAGCTTTCTTT. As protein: CASSPEQGYATEAFF.

CDR3 in DNA: TGTGCCAGTAGTATACTGGCGGGTGATCACACTGAAGCTTTCTTT. It translates to CASSILAGDHTEAFF. This chain uses TRBV19 with TRBJ1-1, with D uncertain. V was shortened by 2 bases and J by 3 bases, with 13 bases between the two germline ends. In germline, CDR1 is LNHDA, CDR2 SQIVND (reference sequence). The CDR3 covers 15 residues.

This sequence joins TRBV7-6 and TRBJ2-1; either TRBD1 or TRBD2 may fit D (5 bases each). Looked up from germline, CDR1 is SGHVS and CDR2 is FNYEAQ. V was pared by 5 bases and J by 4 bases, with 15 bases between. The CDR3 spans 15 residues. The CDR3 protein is CASSRGASFYNEQFF. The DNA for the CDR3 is TGTGCCAGCAGCCGAGGGGCTAGCTTTTACAATGAGCAGTTCTTC.

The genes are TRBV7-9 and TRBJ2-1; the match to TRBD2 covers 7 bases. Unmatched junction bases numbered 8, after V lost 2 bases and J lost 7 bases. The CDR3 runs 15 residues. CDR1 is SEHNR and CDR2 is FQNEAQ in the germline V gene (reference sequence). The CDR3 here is CASSLPGGHTNEQFF. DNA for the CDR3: TGTGCCAGCAGCTTACCGGGGGGTCATACGAATGAGCAGTTCTTC.

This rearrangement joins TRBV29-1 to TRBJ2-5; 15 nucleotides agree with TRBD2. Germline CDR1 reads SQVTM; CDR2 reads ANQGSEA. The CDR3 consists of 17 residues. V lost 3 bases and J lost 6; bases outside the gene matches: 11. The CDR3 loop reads CSVDPWTSGGAQKTQYF. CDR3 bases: TGCAGCGTTGATCCCTGGACTAGCGGGGGGGCCCAGAAGACCCAGTACTTC.

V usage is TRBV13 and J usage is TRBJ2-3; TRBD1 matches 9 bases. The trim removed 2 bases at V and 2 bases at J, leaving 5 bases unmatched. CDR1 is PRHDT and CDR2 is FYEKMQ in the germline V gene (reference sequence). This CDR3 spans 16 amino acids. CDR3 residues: CASSLRTGDTTDTQYF. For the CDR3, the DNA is TGTGCCAGCAGCTTACGGACAGGGGACACCACAGATACGCAGTATTTT. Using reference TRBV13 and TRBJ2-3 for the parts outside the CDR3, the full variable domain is AAGVIQSPRHLIKEKRETATLKCYPIPRHDTVYWYQQGPGQDPQFLISFYEKMQSDKGSIPDRFSAQQFSDYHSELNMSSLELGDSALYFCASSLRTGDTTDTQYFGPGTRLTVL.

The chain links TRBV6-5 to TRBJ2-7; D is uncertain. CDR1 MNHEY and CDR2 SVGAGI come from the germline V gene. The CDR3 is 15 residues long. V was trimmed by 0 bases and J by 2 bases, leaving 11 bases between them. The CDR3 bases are TGTGCCAGCAGTTACTCGAGTTACGGAACCTACGAGCAGTACTTC. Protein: CASSYSSYGTYEQYF.

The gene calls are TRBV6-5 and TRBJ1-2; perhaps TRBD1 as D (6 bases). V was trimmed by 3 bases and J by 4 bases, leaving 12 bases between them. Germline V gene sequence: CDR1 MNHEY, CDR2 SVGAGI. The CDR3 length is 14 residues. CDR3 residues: CASSYEGVGYGYTF. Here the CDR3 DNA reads TGTGCCAGCAGTTATGAGGGGGTAGGCTATGGCTACACCTTC.

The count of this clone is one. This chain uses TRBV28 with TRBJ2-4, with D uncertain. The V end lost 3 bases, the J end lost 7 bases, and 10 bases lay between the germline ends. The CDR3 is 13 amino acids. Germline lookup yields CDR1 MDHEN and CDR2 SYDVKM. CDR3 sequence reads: CASSFPGYNIQYF. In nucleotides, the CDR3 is TGTGCCAGCAGTTTTCCGGGTTATAACATTCAGTACTTC.

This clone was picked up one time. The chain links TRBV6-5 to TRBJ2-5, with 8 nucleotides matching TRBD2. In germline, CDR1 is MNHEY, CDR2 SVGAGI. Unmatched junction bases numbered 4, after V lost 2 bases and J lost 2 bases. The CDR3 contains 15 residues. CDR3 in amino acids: CASSYARGGQETQYF. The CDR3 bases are TGTGCCAGCAGTTACGCCCGGGGGGGACAAGAGACCCAGTACTTC.

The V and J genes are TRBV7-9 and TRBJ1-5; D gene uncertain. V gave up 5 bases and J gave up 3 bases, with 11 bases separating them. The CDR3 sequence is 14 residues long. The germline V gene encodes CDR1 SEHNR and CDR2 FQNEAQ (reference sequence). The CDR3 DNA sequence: TGTGCCAGCAGCCTCGCACAGAACAATCAGCCCCAGCATTTT. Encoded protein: CASSLAQNNQPQHF. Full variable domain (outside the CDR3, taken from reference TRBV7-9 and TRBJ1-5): DTGVSQNPRHKITKRGQNVTFRCDPISEHNRLYWYRQTLGQGPEFLTYFQNEAQLEKSRLLSDRFSAERPKGSFSTLEIQRTEQGDSAMYLCASSLAQNNQPQHFGDGTRLSIL.

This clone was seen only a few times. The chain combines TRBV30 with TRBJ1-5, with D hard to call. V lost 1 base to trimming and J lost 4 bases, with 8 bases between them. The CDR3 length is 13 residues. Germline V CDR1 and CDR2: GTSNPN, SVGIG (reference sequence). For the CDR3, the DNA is TGTGCCTGGAGTGATCAGGATAATCAGCCCCAGCATTTT. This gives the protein CAWSDQDNQPQHF.

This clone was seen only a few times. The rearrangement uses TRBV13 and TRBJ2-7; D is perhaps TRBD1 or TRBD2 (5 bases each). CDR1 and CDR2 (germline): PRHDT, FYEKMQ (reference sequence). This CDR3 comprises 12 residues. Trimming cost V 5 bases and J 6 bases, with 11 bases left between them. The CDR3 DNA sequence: TGTGCCAGCAGCCAGAGGGACCGCGAGCAGTACTTC. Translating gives CASSQRDREQYF.

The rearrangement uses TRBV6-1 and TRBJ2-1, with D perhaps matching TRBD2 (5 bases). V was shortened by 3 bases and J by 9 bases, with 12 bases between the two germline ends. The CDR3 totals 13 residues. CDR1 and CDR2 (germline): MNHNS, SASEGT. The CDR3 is CASSETTTIEQFF. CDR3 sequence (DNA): TGTGCCAGCAGTGAGACGACTACAATTGAGCAGTTCTTC.

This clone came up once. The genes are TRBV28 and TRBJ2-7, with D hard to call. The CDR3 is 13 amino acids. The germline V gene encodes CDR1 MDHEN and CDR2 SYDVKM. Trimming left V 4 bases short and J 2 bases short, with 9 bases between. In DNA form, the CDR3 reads TGTGCCAGCAGTTCTAGTATCACCTACGAGCAGTACTTC. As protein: CASSSSITYEQYF.

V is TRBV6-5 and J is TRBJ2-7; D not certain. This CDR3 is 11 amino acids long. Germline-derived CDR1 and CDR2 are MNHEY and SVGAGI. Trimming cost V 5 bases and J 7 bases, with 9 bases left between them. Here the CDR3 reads CASSDFQEQYF. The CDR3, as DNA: TGTGCCAGCAGTGATTTTCAGGAGCAGTACTTC.

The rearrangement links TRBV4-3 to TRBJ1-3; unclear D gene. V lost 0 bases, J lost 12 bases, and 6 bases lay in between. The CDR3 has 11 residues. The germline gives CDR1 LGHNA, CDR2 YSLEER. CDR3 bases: TGCGCCAGCAGCCAAGATCGACACATATATTTT. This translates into CASSQDRHIYF.

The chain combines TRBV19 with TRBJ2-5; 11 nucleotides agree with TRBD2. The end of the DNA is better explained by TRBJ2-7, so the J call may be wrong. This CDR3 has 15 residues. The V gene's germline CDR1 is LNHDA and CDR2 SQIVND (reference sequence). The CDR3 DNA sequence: TGTGCCAGTAGTGATACTAGCGGGAGCTCCTACGAGCAGTACTTC. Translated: CASSDTSGSSYEQYF.

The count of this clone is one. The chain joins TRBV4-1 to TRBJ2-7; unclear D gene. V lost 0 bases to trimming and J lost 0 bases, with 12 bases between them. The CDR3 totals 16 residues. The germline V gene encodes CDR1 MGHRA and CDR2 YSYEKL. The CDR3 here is CASSQEAGRNSYEQYF. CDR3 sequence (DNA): TGCGCCAGCAGCCAAGAAGCAGGACGCAACTCCTACGAGCAGTACTTC.

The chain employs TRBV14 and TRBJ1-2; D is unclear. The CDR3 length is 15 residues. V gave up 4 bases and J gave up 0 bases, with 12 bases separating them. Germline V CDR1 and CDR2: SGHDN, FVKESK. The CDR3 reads CASSLYKEANYGYTF. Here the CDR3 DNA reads TGTGCCAGCAGCCTGTACAAGGAGGCTAACTATGGCTACACCTTC.

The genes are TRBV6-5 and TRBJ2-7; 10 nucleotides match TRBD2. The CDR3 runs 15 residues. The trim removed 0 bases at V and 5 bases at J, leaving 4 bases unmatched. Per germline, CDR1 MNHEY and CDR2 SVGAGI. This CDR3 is CASSYSNLAGDEQYF. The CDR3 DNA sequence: TGTGCCAGCAGTTACTCGAACCTAGCGGGGGACGAGCAGTACTTC.

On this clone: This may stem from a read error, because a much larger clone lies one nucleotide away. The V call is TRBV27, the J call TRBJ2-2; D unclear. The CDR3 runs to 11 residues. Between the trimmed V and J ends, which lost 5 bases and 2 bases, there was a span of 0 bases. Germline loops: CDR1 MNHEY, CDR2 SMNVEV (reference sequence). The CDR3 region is CASSNTGELFF. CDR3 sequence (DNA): TGTGCCAGCAGTAACACCGGGGAGCTGTTTTTT.